A selection of T cell receptor beta chains follows, all from one sample in a study of blood T cells in healthy people across ages. TCRdb re-analysed the 5' RACE reads in MiXCR, keeping a single row per CDR3 protein. Here the sample spans 600,000 or so distinct CDR3 sequences, around 48% being singletons. Sequenced material: blood. Receptors originate from a man older than 75 in good health. Both conserved end residues are part of each CDR3. The D gene is left open where the match is weak. Clone size is not always given. Where it is, it says once, few, many or a class for expanded clones.

>.|.|TRBJ1-4|TRBV25-1
TGTGCCAGCAGTGAATACGACGCAACTAATGAAAAACTGTTTTTT
CASSEYDATNEKLFF
>.|.|TRBJ2-3|TRBV5-1
TGCGCCAGCAGCCCTCCCCCCAGTTCCGGCACAGATACGCAGTATTTT
CASSPPPSSGTDTQYF
>few|.|TRBJ1-6|TRBV7-2
TGTGCCAGCAGCTTAGGGCAGTCAGATTCACCCCTCCACTTT
CASSLGQSDSPLHF
>few|.|TRBJ1-2|TRBV9
TGTGCCAGCAGCGTTGGGCGGAGGTTCACCTTC
CASSVGRRFTF
>.|.|TRBJ1-5|TRBV12-3/TRBV12-4
TGTGCCAGCAGTAGACATCAGGGTTTACAGCCCCAGCATTTT
CASSRHQGLQPQHF
>once|.|TRBJ1-2|TRBV5-1
TGCGCCAGCAGCTTGCAGGGAACAGGGAACTATGGCTACACCTTC
CASSLQGTGNYGYTF
>.|TRBD2|TRBJ2-7|TRBV5-5
TGTGCCAGCAGACCATGGACTAGCGGAGCCTCCTACGAGCAGTACTTC
CASRPWTSGASYEQYF
>.|.|TRBJ2-7|TRBV15
TGTGCCACCAGCAGAGATTTGCGGGGATCCTACGAGCAGTACTTC
CATSRDLRGSYEQYF
>.|.|TRBJ1-4|TRBV21-1
TGTGCCAGCAGCACTAAGGACAGGGGCCACGGAGAAAAACTGTTTTTT
CASSTKDRGHGEKLFF
>few|.|TRBJ2-5|TRBV2
TGTGCCAGCAGTGTAAGGACGGCCCAAGAGACCCAGTACTTC
CASSVRTAQETQYF
>few|TRBD2|TRBJ2-7|TRBV10-3
TGTGCCATCAGTGAATACGAGGCGGGGGATAAGTACTTC
CAISEYEAGDKYF
>.|TRBD2|TRBJ2-2|TRBV18
TGTGCCAGCTCATCCTCTAGCGGGGCGAACACCGGGGAGCTGTTTTTT
CASSSSSGANTGELFF
>.|.|TRBJ1-2|TRBV6-4
TGTGCCAGCAGTGAAGAGATTGGGGGCTATGGCTACACCTTC
CASSEEIGGYGYTF
>.|.|TRBJ1-1|TRBV20-1
TGCAGTGCTAGAGGGGCAGGTCCCGACACTGAAGCTTTCTTT
CSARGAGPDTEAFF
>.|TRBD2|TRBJ2-1|TRBV15
TGTGCCACCAGCAGAAGGACTAGCGGGACCTACAATGAGCAGTTCTTC
CATSRRTSGTYNEQFF
>few|.|TRBJ2-3|TRBV29-1
TGCAGCGTCGGAGTGGGGACCGGGGCAGATACGCAGTATTTT
CSVGVGTGADTQYF
>.|TRBD1|TRBJ2-7|TRBV9
TGTGCCAGCAGCACGTTGCCGGGACAGGGTGCGAACGAGCAGTACTTC
CASSTLPGQGANEQYF
>once|TRBD1|TRBJ2-7|TRBV15
TGTGCCACCAGCAGGAAGAGGGGGCTGTACGAGCAGTACTTC
CATSRKRGLYEQYF
>many|.|TRBJ2-7|TRBV6-5
TGTGCCAGCAGTTACCCAGGGGGGTACGAGCAGTACTTC
CASSYPGGYEQYF
>.|.|TRBJ2-7|TRBV4-1
TGCGCCAGCAGCCAGACGGCCGAGATGTACGAGCAGTACTTC
CASSQTAEMYEQYF